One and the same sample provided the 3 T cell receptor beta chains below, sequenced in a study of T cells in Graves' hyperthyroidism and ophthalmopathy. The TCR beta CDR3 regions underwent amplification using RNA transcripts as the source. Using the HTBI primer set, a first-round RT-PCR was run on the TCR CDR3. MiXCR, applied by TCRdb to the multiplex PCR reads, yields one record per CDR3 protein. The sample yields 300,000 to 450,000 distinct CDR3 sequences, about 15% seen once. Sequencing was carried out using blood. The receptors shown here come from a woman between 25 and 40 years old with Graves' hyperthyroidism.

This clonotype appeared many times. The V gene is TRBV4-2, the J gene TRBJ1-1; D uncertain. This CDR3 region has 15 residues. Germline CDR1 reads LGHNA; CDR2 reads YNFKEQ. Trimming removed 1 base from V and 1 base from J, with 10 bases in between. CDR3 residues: CASSQAQVENTEAFF. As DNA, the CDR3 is TGTGCCAGCAGCCAAGCCCAGGTGGAGAACACTGAAGCTTTCTTT.

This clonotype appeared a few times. The CDR3 sequence: CASWGGSNYEQYF. The CDR3 DNA follows: TGTGCCAGCTGGGGGGGGAGTAACTACGAGCAGTACTTC. The rearrangement joins TRBV7-9 to TRBJ2-7; 7 bases agree with TRBD2. V dropped 8 bases and J dropped 3; count of bases not matched to a gene: 7. The CDR3 sequence is 13 residues long. Germline V gene lookup returns CDR1 SEHNR and CDR2 FQNEAQ (reference sequence).

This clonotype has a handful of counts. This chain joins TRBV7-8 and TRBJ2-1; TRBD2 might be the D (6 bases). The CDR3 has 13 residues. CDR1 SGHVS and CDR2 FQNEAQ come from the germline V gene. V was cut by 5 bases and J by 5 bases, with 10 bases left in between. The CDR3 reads CASSRGRNNEQFF. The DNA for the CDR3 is TGTGCCAGCAGCCGGGGGAGGAACAATGAGCAGTTCTTC.